This paragraph covers one T cell receptor (beta chain) sequence. Its antigen is unidentified. This entry comes from a study of multiple sclerosis patients with progressive multifocal leukoencephalopathy. Between the trimmed V and J ends, which lost 0 bases and 6 bases, there was a span of 13 bases. In germline, CDR1 is LNHDA, CDR2 SQIVND (reference sequence). The CDR3 extends over 15 amino acids. Measured with immunoSEQ multiplex PCR; TCRdb has only the in-frame clones, and not every one. Of about 30,000 clones listed, roughly 90% are singletons. The time point was: more than five months of natalizumab therapy. Study-level points and caveats: It is unclear whether the findings reflect JC virus infection or general immunocompromise.

The chain is built from TRBV19 and TRBJ2-3; D is possibly TRBD2 (6 bases). The sequencing used PBMCs, collected from a patient treated with natalizumab. The sequence was obtained from a human donor with multiple sclerosis. The chain's CDR3 is CASSIEEGPEDTQYF. In DNA, the CDR3 is TGTGCCAGTAGTATAGAGGAGGGGCCGGAGGATACGCAGTATTTT.